This T cell receptor (beta chain) was recorded in a study of cytomegalovirus exposure and HLA in healthy donors (dated by TCRdb to about 2017). For the wider study: According to an earlier analysis of 587 of the donors, some 170 million T cells yielded 117 million unique TCR beta sequences and 276 Gb of sequence data. In addition to the first cohort of 666 subjects, a separate validation cohort of 100 to 150 different subjects was used. An early release that covered 500 to 800 HLA-typed donors contained approximately 300 gigabases of sequencing data and 65 million to 100 million unique TCR sequences. The number of typed donors differed by locus: about 620-640 for A, B, C, DRB1 and DQB1; approximately 530 for DQA1; 606 for DPA1; and approximately 450 for DPB1. Every discovery cohort repertoire had been produced on one sequencing platform. Among some 410 genotyped donors of the cohort, an average of roughly 230,000 unique TCR beta nucleotide sequences was sequenced per donor, of which about 18% were non-productive. About five DR-DQ haplotypes were treated as single units for association and clustering because of strong linkage in the cohort. A later genetic analysis used genome-wide SNP genotypes for about 65% of the 666 donors, treating that subset as a discovery cohort. The study aimed to test whether cataloging public T cell receptors could reveal signatures of past pathogen exposure. HLA typing included class I and class II loci at four-digit resolution. The study profiled the T cell repertoires of approximately 700 subjects by immunosequencing and related them to cytomegalovirus serostatus. In an earlier analysis of 500 to 650 of the donors, high-throughput TCR beta sequencing was used to judge whether each TCR beta V gene segment behaved as functional or pseudogenic. Alongside the repertoire data, information on donor age, sex, ethnicity and CMV serostatus was compiled. A later analysis re-analyzed previously published TCR beta repertoires from roughly 600 donors and added high-resolution HLA genotyping to study TCR occurrence patterns. The later analysis used no new phenotypic data to find candidate immune exposures, relying instead on TCR beta sequences and their occurrence across donors. To predict cytomegalovirus infection status, the study brought together high-throughput TCR immunosequencing, statistical association of individual TCRs with disease status, and machine learning. Of the roughly 400 genotyped donors, approximately 81% were placed in the genetic ancestry cluster associated with self-reported Caucasian donors.

For this clone: Which antigen it targets is not known. Base qualities are missing; no much larger clone stands one base away.

The method behind the library was the immunoSEQ multiplex PCR assay. A mixture of 60 forward primers for TCR Vbeta segments and 13 reverse primers for TCR Jbeta segments was used in the multiplex PCR. The CDR3 region of rearranged TCR beta genes was amplified from genomic DNA with a multiplex PCR assay. The amplified TCR beta libraries were sequenced on the Illumina HiSeq System as 87-base-pair reads. The source study handled its data this way. In a later analysis, around 80 million unique TCR beta chains were counted across the 650 to 700 repertoires, and approximately 9.9 million of these chains were shared by at least two donors. A nearest-neighbor algorithm error-corrected the raw reads and collapsed the reads into unique sequences, merging closely related sequences to remove PCR and sequencing errors. V, D and J gene segments were assigned by aligning CDR3 sequences to IMGT reference sequences. For a sequence to be retained, a match of at least six nucleotides was required to both a V gene segment and a J gene segment. A rearrangement counted as productive if the CDR3 had no stop codons and remained in frame with V and J, and every other rearrangement counted as non-productive. CDR3 was defined by IMGT convention, running from the second conserved V-encoded cysteine to the conserved J-encoded phenylalanine. Sequences without an unambiguous match to a single V gene segment were excluded from the earlier analysis of 450 to 650 of the donors. In an earlier analysis of approximately 610 of the donors, V segments were called functional above 56.7% productive rearrangements and were called segregating when the between-donor standard deviation exceeded 5%. A statistical classification framework was developed to diagnose cytomegalovirus status using the catalog of TCR beta chain sequences. In a later analysis, TCR nucleotide sequences were compared against IMGT/GENE-DB human TR gene sequences so that V and J genes could be assigned. The TCRdist pipeline was used in a later analysis to assign CDR3 sequences and most-parsimonious VDJ recombination scenarios. A later analysis defined each TCR beta chain by its CDR3 amino acid sequence plus V-gene family, and excluded reads lacking a unique V-gene family. As a way to deal with suspected cross-contamination and a sequencing artifact, a later analysis dropped 450 to 600 nucleotide sequences that were highly shared and had low generation probability. In a later analysis, a clonal expansion index for each public chain was calculated from normalized within-repertoire ranks of inferred template counts. In a later analysis, generation probabilities were computed with a VDJ recombination model fitted to out-of-frame rearrangements, and the resulting probabilities were checked against IGoR. A later analysis scored TCR-TCR, TCR-HLA and TCR-CMV co-occurrence with hypergeometric tests, applying a repertoire-size bias correction to TCR pairs. In a later analysis, false discovery rates were estimated by permuting HLA or CMV assignments 20 times. In a later analysis, co-occurring TCRs were grouped using DBSCAN, and TCRdist sequence similarity was added for clustering within HLA-allele-positive subsets. For co-occurrence clustering, repertoires with fewer than 30,000 or more than 120,000 public chains were excluded, along with a handful of repertoires with anomalous nucleotide sharing. TCRdb obtained this table from immuneACCESS and retained in-frame rearrangements with V and J assigned. These tables miss some clones; where compared with another copy, unresolved V genes account for less than half of the shortfall, and the remainder is unexplained. Clonal size and the V and J genes are those of that table, whereas D and trimming came from the DNA. This sample gives 150,000 to 200,000 clones in total; about 80% of them show up just once. The top ten constitute less than 2.5% of the sample.

Study-wide findings and limitations: Compared with the roughly 700-donor mean, donors in an Asian-associated ancestry cluster had fewer N-insertions in productive TCRs, according to a later genetic analysis. For the cohort, immune exposure information was limited to CMV serostatus. Some IMGT-functional V segments, including TRBV6-2 and TRBV6-3, could not be told apart with the 87-base-pair reads, so those segments were excluded. Because HLA typing was missing for some donors at each locus, association tests included only the typed subset. In vitro tests confirmed that three of the cytomegalovirus-associated TCR beta chains recognize cytomegalovirus antigens. Assigning TCR associations to individual alleles was difficult when HLA alleles, especially DR and DQ, strongly co-occurred. Broadly in line with IMGT annotations, most TCR beta V segments showed up in productive rearrangements about 87% or about 30% of the time in an earlier analysis of a few hundred of the donors. In both the original and validation cohorts, the classifier was reported to diagnose cytomegalovirus status with high specificity and sensitivity. The authors suggested that the approach could potentially be generalized to other disease states and immunological phenotypes. In a later analysis, several top co-occurrence clusters were reported to appear linked to parvovirus B19, influenza, CMV and Epstein-Barr virus. In a later genetic analysis, a missense DCLRE1C variant was associated with V-gene and J-gene trimming of TCR beta chains, and the association was replicated in an independent cohort. A later analysis found that TCR association rates varied across HLA loci, with DRB1 alleles showing the most associated TCRs and HLA-C alleles the fewest. In a later analysis, most CMV-associated TCR beta chains were found to appear HLA-restricted, with HLA associations seemingly driven largely by CMV exposure. Correlated functional status among segregating V segments might reflect linkage disequilibrium, but an unknown experimental factor could not be ruled out. A later analysis associated roughly 17,000 TCR beta sequences with specific HLA alleles at a false discovery rate of 0.05. A total of about 180 TCR beta chains were listed by the study as associated with cytomegalovirus. In a later analysis, HLA-associated TCR beta chains were found to be more clonally expanded and to have lower generation probabilities than equally common non-associated chains. The cohort was sequenced for TCR beta chains only, and without alpha or paired-chain data the features that could be detected were limited. Across donors, most TCR sequences were observed very rarely, whereas some public TCRs were present in many individuals. A further reported finding was that TCR beta sequences accurately predicted the HLA-A and HLA-B alleles for most subjects in the first cohort. Roughly 15 rarely observed V segments, including chromosome 9 orphons, were excluded from the earlier analysis of approximately 600 of the donors because counts were too low. Presence/absence analyses assumed roughly uniform sequencing depth across donors, an assumption that may not hold. A cluster of highly shared sequence variants was judged likely to be a technical artifact of the sequencing pipeline.

Measured from the cysteine to the phenylalanine, the CDR3 is 14 residues long. Here the CDR3 DNA is all that survives: 42 bases in frame from base 1. The germline V gene gives CDR1 as MNHEY and CDR2 as SVGAGI. V and J are truncated by 0 bases and 3 bases respectively, leaving an intervening sequence of 8 bases. The cohort consisted of 650 to 850 healthy bone marrow donors. Cohort members were all nominally healthy when sampled, although unrecorded immune exposures were likely present. The donor was CMV seropositive and belonged to the group of about 290 seropositive cohort members. A peripheral blood sample was provided by each donor, and peripheral blood mononuclear cells were used for TCR beta sequencing. The Qiagen DNeasy Blood Extraction Kit was used to extract genomic DNA from the blood cell samples.

The specimen sequenced was PBMCs. The rearranged segments are TRBV6-5 and TRBJ1-1; tentative D gene TRBD1, with 6 bases matching. The TCR sequence derives from a man aged 50 to 59 in good health and CMV-seropositive. CDR3 sequence: CASSYSDSYTEAFF. The DNA sequence is TGTGCCAGCAGTTACTCGGACAGCTACACTGAAGCTTTCTTT.